This TCR beta chain was captured by sequencing in a study of radiotherapy plus CTLA-4 blockade in lung cancer. Germline lookup yields CDR1 SNHLY and CDR2 FYNNEI. The V segment lost 6 bases and the J segment 5 bases; nucleotides outside the gene matches: 4. The CDR3 has 14 residues. TCRdb keeps only in-frame clones here, not all; method: immunoSEQ multiplex PCR. The table lists approximately 47,000 clones, over 55% of them singletons. The J gene is TRBJ2-4, the V gene TRBV2; 10 bases are a match to TRBD2. Sequencing was performed on peripheral blood, taken from a patient treated with radiotherapy plus ipilimumab. The sequence came from a human donor with non-small cell lung cancer who had a partial response to radiotherapy plus ipilimumab. DNA of the CDR3: TGTGCCAGCAGGGGGGGACTAGCGCAAAACATTCAGTACTTC. The encoded protein is CASRGGLAQNIQYF.